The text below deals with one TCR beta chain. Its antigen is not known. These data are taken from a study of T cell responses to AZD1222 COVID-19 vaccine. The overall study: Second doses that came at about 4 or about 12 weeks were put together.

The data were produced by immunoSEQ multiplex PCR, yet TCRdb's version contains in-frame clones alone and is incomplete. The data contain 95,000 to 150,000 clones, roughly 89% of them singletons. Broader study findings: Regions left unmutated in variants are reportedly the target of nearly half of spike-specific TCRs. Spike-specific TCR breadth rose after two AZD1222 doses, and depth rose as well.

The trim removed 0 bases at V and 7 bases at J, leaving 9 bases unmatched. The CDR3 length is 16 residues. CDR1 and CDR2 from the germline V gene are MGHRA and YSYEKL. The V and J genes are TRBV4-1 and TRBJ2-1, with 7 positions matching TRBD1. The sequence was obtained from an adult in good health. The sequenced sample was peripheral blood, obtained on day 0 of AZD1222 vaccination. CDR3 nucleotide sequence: TGCGCCAGCAGCCAAGAAATGGACAGGTCCGGGAATGAGCAGTTCTTC. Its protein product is CASSQEMDRSGNEQFF.